This T cell receptor beta chain was documented in a study of T cell changes during pregnancy in multiple sclerosis. Germline CDR1 is MNHNS and CDR2 is SASEGT. The CDR3 totals 15 residues. Assay used: immunoSEQ multiplex PCR; TCRdb lists only in-frame clones, some missing. Found here are 50,000 to 70,000 clones, 91% of them singletons; the top ten hold about 2.2%. As concerns this clone: Mismatch with germline at one junction end may stem from a read error.

This material consisted of peripheral blood, taken in the third trimester of pregnancy. V usage is TRBV6-1 and J usage is TRBJ1-5; 9 nucleotides align to TRBD1. The origin of this receptor is a female donor in good health, enrolled as a control in a pregnancy study. The CDR3 protein is CASSEGQGSNQPQHF. The CDR3 nucleotides are TGTGCCAGCAGCGAAGGACAGGGGAGCAATCAGCCCCAGCATTTT.